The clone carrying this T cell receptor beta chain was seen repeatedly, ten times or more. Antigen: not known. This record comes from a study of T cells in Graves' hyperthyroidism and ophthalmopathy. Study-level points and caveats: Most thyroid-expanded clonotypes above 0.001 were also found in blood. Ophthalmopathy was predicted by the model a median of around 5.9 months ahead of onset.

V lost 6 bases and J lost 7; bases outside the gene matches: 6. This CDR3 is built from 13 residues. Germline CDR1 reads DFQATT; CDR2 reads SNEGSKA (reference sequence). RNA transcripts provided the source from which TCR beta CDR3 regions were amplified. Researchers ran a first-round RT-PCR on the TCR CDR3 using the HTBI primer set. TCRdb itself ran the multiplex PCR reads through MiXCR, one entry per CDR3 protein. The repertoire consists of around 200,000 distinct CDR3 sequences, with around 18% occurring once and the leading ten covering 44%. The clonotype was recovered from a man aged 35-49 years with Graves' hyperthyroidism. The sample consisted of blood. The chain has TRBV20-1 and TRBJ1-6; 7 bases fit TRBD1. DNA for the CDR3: TGCAGTGCCCTTACAGGGGCCAATTCACCCCTCCACTTT. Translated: CSALTGANSPLHF.